This T cell receptor beta chain was documented in a study of immune evolution from preneoplasia to lung adenocarcinoma. About the study: HLA loss of heterozygosity: under 7.5% AIS, less than 18% MIA, about 35% ADC, none AAH. Notes on the study in general: Later-stage lesions appeared to have more T cells, more diversity, less clonality. Top clone share appeared to fall from AAH through AIS, MIA, adenocarcinoma.

A word on this clone: As yet, its antigen is unknown.

The method was immunoSEQ multiplex PCR; TCRdb's version includes in-frame clones alone and lacks a portion of them. Of around 13,000 clones listed, about 80% are singletons. This CDR3 spans 16 amino acids. In germline, CDR1 is LGHNA, CDR2 YNFKEQ. With 0 bases removed from V and 2 bases from J, the gap between germline ends came to 11 bases. The sequencing input was FFPE minimally invasive lung adenocarcinoma tissue. This clonotype was obtained from a person between 65 and 79 years old with lung adenocarcinoma. The rearrangement links TRBV4-2 to TRBJ1-3; D is possibly TRBD1 (6 bases). This chain's CDR3 is CASSQDSDSPGNTIYF. CDR3 DNA sequence: TGTGCCAGCAGCCAAGACTCGGACAGCCCTGGAAACACCATATATTTT.